This is a list of T cell receptor beta chains from one sample in a study of T cell responses to AZD1222 COVID-19 vaccine. TCRdb keeps only in-frame clones here, not all; method: immunoSEQ multiplex PCR. The table records 150,000 to 180,000 clones, about nine tenths of them present only once. The sample consisted of peripheral blood, taken after recovery from COVID-19. These receptors were obtained from an adult who had recovered from COVID-19. The CDR3 runs from the conserved cysteine through the conserved F or W. A D gene is named only where the DNA matches it firmly. Clone size, where shown, is once, few, many, or a class for clones that have expanded.

cdr3_aa cdr3_nt v_call d_call j_call clone_size
CASSTSPGAGNTIYF TGTGCCAGCAGTACTTCTCCAGGGGCGGGAAACACCATATATTTT TRBV5-6 NA TRBJ1-3 NA
CASSTQQGIYGYTF TGTGCCAGCAGCACCCAACAGGGGATCTATGGCTACACCTTC TRBV9 TRBD1 TRBJ1-2 NA
CASSRDGTYEQYF TGTGCCAGCAGCCGGGACGGAACCTACGAGCAGTACTTC TRBV11-1 NA TRBJ2-7 once
CASSLAPIGGDGSYEQYF TGTGCCAGCAGCTTAGCCCCAATCGGAGGGGACGGGTCCTACGAGCAGTACTTC TRBV11-2 NA TRBJ2-7 once
CASSAKFGTGSNEQFF TGTGCCAGCAGCGCAAAATTCGGGACAGGTAGCAATGAGCAGTTCTTC TRBV11-3 TRBD1 TRBJ2-1 NA
CASSVEGGSRTGELFF TGTGCCAGCAGCGTAGAGGGGGGCTCGAGGACCGGGGAGCTGTTTTTT TRBV9 NA TRBJ2-2 NA
CASTGDSWNTEAFF TGTGCCAGCACTGGGGACAGCTGGAACACTGAAGCTTTCTTT TRBV2 TRBD1 TRBJ1-1 NA
CSVTGQGLRTDTQYF TGCAGCGTTACGGGACAGGGCCTTCGCACAGATACGCAGTATTTT TRBV29-1 TRBD1 TRBJ2-3 NA
CASSFIQGARGNTIYF TGTGCCAGCAGTTTCATACAGGGGGCGCGTGGAAACACCATATATTTT TRBV28 TRBD1 TRBJ1-3 NA
CAIRGPGTDTQYF TGTGCCATCAGGGGGCCGGGCACAGATACGCAGTATTTT TRBV10-3 NA TRBJ2-3 NA
CASSADYGRQETQYF TGTGCCAGCAGCGCGGACTACGGGAGACAAGAGACCCAGTACTTC TRBV9 NA TRBJ2-5 NA
CASSWDRSNQPQHF TGTGCCAGCAGTTGGGACAGAAGCAATCAGCCCCAGCATTTT TRBV28 TRBD1 TRBJ1-5 NA
CASSPDGINQPQHF TGTGCCAGCAGCCCAGACGGAATCAATCAGCCCCAGCATTTT TRBV7-2 NA TRBJ1-5 NA
CASNTQGDSNQPQHF TGTGCCAGCAACACACAGGGAGATAGCAATCAGCCCCAGCATTTT TRBV21-1 NA TRBJ1-5 NA
CASSTSGAYEQYF TGTGCCAGCAGCACCAGCGGGGCTTACGAGCAGTACTTC TRBV27 TRBD2 TRBJ2-7 NA
CASSYSNHYGYTF TGTGCCAGCAGTTACTCGAATCACTATGGCTACACCTTC TRBV6-5 NA TRBJ1-2 NA
CASRVTFGTSPLHF TGTGCCAGCAGGGTAACTTTTGGGACCTCACCCCTCCACTTT TRBV6-5 NA TRBJ1-6 once
CASSPGTARGTYEQYF TGCGCCAGCAGCCCCGGGACAGCAAGGGGGACCTACGAGCAGTACTTC TRBV5-1 TRBD1 TRBJ2-7 few
CASSLDGALNTEAFF TGCGCCAGCAGCTTGGATGGCGCCTTGAACACTGAAGCTTTCTTT TRBV5-1 NA TRBJ1-1 NA
CASSPGTEAFF TGTGCCAGTAGTCCCGGGACTGAAGCTTTCTTT TRBV19 NA TRBJ1-1 NA
CASSSRTSGRAGTQYF TGCGCCAGCAGCTCAAGGACTAGCGGGAGGGCGGGTACGCAGTATTTT TRBV5-1 TRBD2 TRBJ2-3 NA
CASSTDSSGNTIYF TGCGCCAGCAGCACTGACAGCTCTGGAAACACCATATATTTT TRBV5-1 NA TRBJ1-3 NA
CASSLGGQLLYDTQYF TGTGCCAGCAGCTTGGGGGGCCAGCTGCTCTACGATACGCAGTATTTT TRBV5-4 NA TRBJ2-3 NA
CSVVLPLGGNYGYTF TGCAGCGTTGTCCTACCACTGGGTGGAAACTATGGCTACACCTTC TRBV29-1 NA TRBJ1-2 once
CASSQGRTADSPLHF TGTGCCAGCAGCCAAGGAAGGACAGCGGATTCACCCCTCCACTTT TRBV3-1/TRBV3-2 NA TRBJ1-6 few
CASSLGPQALHF TGTGCCAGCAGTTTAGGGCCCCAGGCCCTCCACTTT TRBV28 NA TRBJ1-6 NA
CASSIGSPYYTF TGTGCCAGTAGTATAGGAAGTCCGTACTACACCTTC TRBV19 NA TRBJ1-2 NA
CATSDRVTGYLDEQYF TGTGCCACCAGTGACCGCGTAACAGGGTACCTGGACGAGCAGTACTTC TRBV24-1 NA TRBJ2-7 NA
CASRHDGEAFF TGTGCCAGCAGGCACGACGGTGAAGCTTTCTTT TRBV6-5 NA TRBJ1-1 NA
CASSQYRGTERFQSGNTIYF TGTGCCAGCAGCCAGTACCGGGGGACAGAAAGGTTTCAATCTGGAAACACCATATATTTT TRBV4-2 TRBD1 TRBJ1-3 NA
CASSQGRAAGENNQPQHF TGCGCCAGCAGCCAAGGAAGGGCGGCCGGGGAGAACAATCAGCCCCAGCATTTT TRBV4-1 NA TRBJ1-5 NA
CASSPGAPSGNTIYF TGTGCCAGCAGCCCCGGGGCCCCCTCTGGAAACACCATATATTTT TRBV5-4 NA TRBJ1-3 NA
CASSSRTVPNEKLFF TGTGCCAGCAGTAGCCGGACGGTTCCTAATGAAAAACTGTTTTTT TRBV28 NA TRBJ1-4 few
CASSLGLAGTTDTQYF TGTGCCAGCAGTCTAGGACTAGCGGGAACCACAGATACGCAGTATTTT TRBV2 TRBD2 TRBJ2-3 NA
CASSPRGGTDGYTF TGTGCCAGCAGCCCCAGGGGGGGGACGGATGGCTACACCTTC TRBV28 TRBD1 TRBJ1-2 once
CASTWRGGTNEKLFF TGTGCCAGCACCTGGCGAGGAGGAACTAATGAAAAACTGTTTTTT TRBV7-9 NA TRBJ1-4 NA
CASTPTLSGNTEAFF TGTGCCAGCACTCCCACTTTGAGCGGGAACACTGAAGCTTTCTTT TRBV2 NA TRBJ1-1 NA
CASSSSGTSGRARETQYF TGTGCCAGCAGCTCCTCAGGGACTAGCGGGAGGGCCAGGGAGACCCAGTACTTC TRBV7-6 TRBD2 TRBJ2-5 NA
CASSLISTGELFF TGTGCCAGCAGCTTAATTTCCACCGGGGAGCTGTTTTTT TRBV7-3 NA TRBJ2-2 NA
CASTFSSYEQYF TGTGCCAGCACCTTCTCTTCATACGAGCAGTACTTC TRBV28 NA TRBJ2-7 NA
CASSPTLNTEAFF TGTGCCAGCAGCCCTACTTTGAACACTGAAGCTTTCTTT TRBV7-9 NA TRBJ1-1 once
CASSQVGGGYTQYF TGTGCCAGCAGCCAAGTAGGGGGCGGTTATACGCAGTATTTT TRBV3-1/TRBV3-2 TRBD1 TRBJ2-3 once
CASSPRPGTGCGTEAFF TGTGCCAGCAGCCCCCGTCCCGGGACTGGATGCGGCACTGAAGCTTTCTTT TRBV21-1 NA TRBJ1-1 NA
CASSQGGDRNTDTQYF TGTGCCAGCAGCCAAGGGGGGGACAGGAACACAGATACGCAGTATTTT TRBV3-1/TRBV3-2 TRBD1 TRBJ2-3 NA
CASSVDKVLNYGYTF TGTGCCAGCAGCGTAGATAAGGTCCTTAACTATGGCTACACCTTC TRBV9 NA TRBJ1-2 NA
CASSGQVTPNSPLHF TGTGCCAGCAGCGGACAGGTCACTCCCAATTCACCCCTCCACTTT TRBV28 TRBD1 TRBJ1-6 NA
CAITSGGADTQYF TGTGCCATCACTAGCGGGGGGGCCGATACGCAGTATTTT TRBV2 TRBD2 TRBJ2-3 NA
CASSLAGQGLNYEQYF TGTGCCAGCAGCCTCGCCGGACAGGGACTTAATTACGAGCAGTACTTC TRBV3-1/TRBV3-2 TRBD1 TRBJ2-7 few
CASSYSGPLGEKLFF TGTGCCAGCAGTTACTCGGGCCCCCTTGGGGAAAAACTGTTTTTT TRBV6-5 NA TRBJ1-4 NA
CASSLEGGLNQPQHF TGTGCCAGCAGCTTAGAGGGAGGGCTAAATCAGCCCCAGCATTTT TRBV7-9 NA TRBJ1-5 NA
CASSLDGGRTDTQYF TGCGCCAGCAGCTTGGATGGAGGCCGCACAGATACGCAGTATTTT TRBV5-1 NA TRBJ2-3 once
CASSPQGSVGKLFF TGTGCCAGCTCACCGCAGGGTTCCGTTGGAAAACTGTTTTTT TRBV18 NA TRBJ1-4 NA
CASSPPVSSEAFF TGTGCCAGCTCACCACCTGTCAGTTCAGAAGCTTTCTTT TRBV18 NA TRBJ1-1 NA